This T cell receptor beta chain was profiled in a study of cytomegalovirus exposure and HLA in healthy donors. Whole-study findings and limits: Certain sequence variants were highly shared and formed a cluster, and this cluster was likely a sequencing artifact. Per a prior analysis, the majority of TCR beta V segments were productive roughly 87% or roughly 30% of the time. A later examination showed that TCR association rates differed by HLA locus, with DRB1 most and HLA-C fewest.

A word on this clone: The antigen is undetermined.

From germline, CDR1 is MDHEN and CDR2 SYDVKM. The CDR3 is made up of 15 amino acids. Trimming cost V 2 bases and J 2 bases; bases outside gene matches: 4. Amplification used 60 Vbeta primers and 13 Jbeta primers. This table comes from immunoSEQ multiplex PCR, and its TCRdb copy is limited to in-frame clones, with some not included. The sample has around 150,000 clones; over 60% are singletons. Sequencing used PBMCs. The origin of this receptor is an older woman in good health and CMV-seronegative. The chain couples TRBV28 to TRBJ1-2, with 8 bases lining up with TRBD1. In nucleotides, the CDR3 is TGTGCCAGCAGTTTAGCACAGGGGGTAAACTATGGCTACACCTTC. Its translation is CASSLAQGVNYGYTF.